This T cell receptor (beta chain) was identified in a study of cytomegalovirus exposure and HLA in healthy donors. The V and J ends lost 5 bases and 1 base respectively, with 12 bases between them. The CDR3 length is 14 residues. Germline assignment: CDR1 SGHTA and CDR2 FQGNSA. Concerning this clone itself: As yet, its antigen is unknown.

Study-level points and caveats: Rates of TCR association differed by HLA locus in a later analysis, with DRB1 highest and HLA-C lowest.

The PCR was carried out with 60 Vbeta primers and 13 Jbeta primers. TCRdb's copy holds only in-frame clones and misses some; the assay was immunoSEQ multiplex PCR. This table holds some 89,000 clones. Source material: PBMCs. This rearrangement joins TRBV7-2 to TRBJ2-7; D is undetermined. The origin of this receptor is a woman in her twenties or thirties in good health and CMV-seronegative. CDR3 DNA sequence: TGTGCCAGCAGCCTCCCGACACCATCCTACGAGCAGTACTTC. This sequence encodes CASSLPTPSYEQYF.